The clone carrying this T cell receptor beta chain was seen a few times. The record originates from a study of blood T cells in healthy people across ages. The second PCR ran roughly 7 to 11 cycles with a sample-barcoded 5' primer and J-beta primers. Researchers report that a template-switch adaptor with 12 random nucleotides tagged each cDNA molecule. One entry per CDR3 protein results from TCRdb running MiXCR on the 5' RACE reads. Of hundreds of thousands of distinct CDR3 sequences listed, about 51% were seen once; the top ten hold about 14%. Material for sequencing was blood. The source is an elderly woman in good health.

CDR3: CASSYRGNEQFF. As DNA, the CDR3 is TGTGCCAGCAGTTATAGAGGCAATGAGCAGTTCTTC. The chain employs TRBV6-6 and TRBJ2-1; D ambiguous. Germline V CDR1 and CDR2: MNHNY, SVGAGI (reference sequence). The CDR3 loop spans 12 amino acids. V gave up 3 bases and J gave up 6 bases, with 6 bases separating them.